The clone carrying this T cell receptor (beta chain) was detected once. The CDR3 has 16 amino acids. Germline V gene data show CDR1 as SGHAT and CDR2 as FQNNGV. The ends were cut back, 1 base at V and 5 bases at J, with 15 bases in the middle. Once graft tissue had been processed, intraepithelial and lamina propria lymphocytes were released. TCRdb keeps only in-frame clones here, not all; method: immunoSEQ multiplex PCR. The sample holds over 60,000 clones, around nine tenths seen once. This record comes from a study of graft-versus-host responses after intestinal transplantation. This clonotype was obtained from a human patient who received an intestinal transplant, so some T cells may come from the graft donor. The rearrangement joins TRBV11-2 to TRBJ2-1, with unresolved D. The sample here was ileum tissue, taken more than 350 days after transplant. CDR3 amino acids: CASSLAVTRRDNEQFF. The CDR3 coding sequence is TGTGCCAGCAGCTTAGCGGTGACCCGCAGAGACAATGAGCAGTTCTTC.